These T cell receptor beta chains were read from a single sample in a study of cytomegalovirus exposure and HLA in healthy donors. Sequencing was performed with immunoSEQ multiplex PCR; in TCRdb, only in-frame clones are kept and a portion is missing. The table has around 260,000 clones, 90% seen once. Material: PBMCs. Every receptor here comes from a woman aged 25 to 39 in good health and CMV-seronegative. Both conserved end residues are part of each CDR3. D genes are given only for firm matches. Clone size, where shown, is once, few, many, or a class for clones that have expanded.

clone_size j_call d_call v_call cdr3_aa cdr3_nt
few TRBJ2-1 . TRBV7-2 CASSLSTDYNEQFF TGTGCCAGCAGCTTGAGTACTGACTACAATGAGCAGTTCTTC
. TRBJ2-7 . TRBV25-1 CASSEWDVYEQYF TGTGCCAGCAGTGAATGGGACGTTTACGAGCAGTACTTC
. TRBJ2-2 TRBD1 TRBV19 CASSRPTGWANTGELFF TGTGCCAGTAGTAGACCGACAGGGTGGGCGAACACCGGGGAGCTGTTTTTT
. TRBJ2-1 . TRBV7-9 CASSLGIYNEQFF TGTGCCAGCAGCTTAGGTATATACAATGAGCAGTTCTTC
. TRBJ2-1 . TRBV28 CASSRYNEQFF TGTGCCAGCAGTCGGTATAATGAGCAGTTCTTC
. TRBJ2-1 . TRBV5-1 CASSLGSRASEYNEQFF TGCGCCAGCAGCTTGGGCTCGAGGGCTAGCGAGTACAATGAGCAGTTCTTC
. TRBJ2-7 TRBD1 TRBV29-1 CSVGTGDF TGCAGCGTCGGGACAGGGGACTTC
. TRBJ2-2 . TRBV9 CASDPEVNGGELFF TGTGCCAGCGATCCGGAAGTGAATGGCGGGGAGCTGTTTTTT
. TRBJ2-3 . TRBV2 CASSGGLGVTQYF TGTGCCAGCAGTGGGGGGTTAGGCGTTACGCAGTATTTT
. TRBJ2-7 TRBD1 TRBV28 CASRMAGGHYEQYF TGTGCCAGCAGGATGGCAGGGGGCCACTACGAGCAGTACTTC
. TRBJ2-1 TRBD2 TRBV7-2 CASSFTSGSNEQFF TGTGCCAGCAGCTTTACTAGCGGGAGCAATGAGCAGTTCTTC
. TRBJ2-7 TRBD2 TRBV2 CASRYGTSGSMSYEQYF TGTGCCAGCAGGTACGGGACTAGCGGGAGTATGTCCTACGAGCAGTACTTC
. TRBJ2-7 . TRBV14 CASSPGRYEQYF TGTGCCAGCAGCCCTGGCAGGTACGAGCAGTACTTC
few TRBJ1-1 TRBD1 TRBV10-1 CASRDAGTGGRTEAFF TGCGCCAGCAGAGATGCCGGGACAGGGGGCAGGACTGAAGCTTTCTTT
once TRBJ2-2 TRBD1 TRBV7-3 CASSFLGQGSTGELFF TGTGCCAGCAGCTTTCTGGGACAGGGGAGCACCGGGGAGCTGTTTTTT
. TRBJ2-1 TRBD2 TRBV7-9 CASSVAGGSTYNEQFF TGTGCCAGCAGCGTAGCGGGAGGGTCCACCTACAATGAGCAGTTCTTC
once TRBJ1-1 . TRBV29-1 CSVGRGNTEAFF TGCAGCGTTGGGCGGGGAAACACTGAAGCTTTCTTT
. TRBJ2-3 TRBD2 TRBV4-2 CASSQDIAGGLPNTQYF TGTGCCAGCAGCCAAGATATAGCGGGAGGGCTCCCAAATACGCAGTATTTT
. TRBJ1-2 . TRBV30 CAWSRPGPGENYGYTF TGTGCCTGGAGTCGACCCGGGCCTGGGGAGAACTATGGCTACACCTTC
. TRBJ2-5 . TRBV2 CASSEVGFSLPSPTQYF TGTGCCAGCAGTGAAGTAGGTTTCAGTCTACCCTCCCCGACCCAGTACTTC
. TRBJ2-1 . TRBV12-5 CASGLGTEQFF TGTGCTAGTGGTTTGGGGACTGAGCAGTTCTTC
. TRBJ2-7 . TRBV28 CASSFYPLSFSYEQYF TGTGCCAGCAGTTTTTATCCCCTTAGTTTCTCCTACGAGCAGTACTTC
. TRBJ2-1 TRBD1 TRBV9 CASSVVQGGVNEQFF TGTGCCAGCAGCGTAGTACAGGGGGGCGTCAATGAGCAGTTCTTC
. TRBJ2-3 TRBD1 TRBV28 CASIRAGQGLDTQYF TGTGCCAGCATCAGGGCGGGACAGGGATTAGATACGCAGTATTTT
. TRBJ2-1 TRBD1 TRBV6-1 CASSVRDRANEQFF TGTGCCAGCAGTGTACGGGACAGGGCGAATGAGCAGTTCTTC
. TRBJ2-7 TRBD2 TRBV11-3 CASSLSLGLAGELYEQYF TGTGCCAGCAGCCTTTCGCTTGGACTAGCGGGAGAGCTATACGAGCAGTACTTC
. TRBJ2-7 TRBD2 TRBV6-5 CASSLGGGGYEQYF TGTGCCAGCAGCTTAGGCGGGGGGGGCTACGAGCAGTACTTC
. TRBJ1-4 . TRBV7-2 CASSLTTGPSNEKLFF TGTGCCAGCAGCTTAACAACCGGGCCATCTAATGAAAAACTGTTTTTT
. TRBJ2-3 TRBD2 TRBV4-3 CASSQEIAGLAGGTDTQYF TGCGCCAGCAGCCAAGAGATAGCGGGACTAGCGGGAGGGACAGATACGCAGTATTTT